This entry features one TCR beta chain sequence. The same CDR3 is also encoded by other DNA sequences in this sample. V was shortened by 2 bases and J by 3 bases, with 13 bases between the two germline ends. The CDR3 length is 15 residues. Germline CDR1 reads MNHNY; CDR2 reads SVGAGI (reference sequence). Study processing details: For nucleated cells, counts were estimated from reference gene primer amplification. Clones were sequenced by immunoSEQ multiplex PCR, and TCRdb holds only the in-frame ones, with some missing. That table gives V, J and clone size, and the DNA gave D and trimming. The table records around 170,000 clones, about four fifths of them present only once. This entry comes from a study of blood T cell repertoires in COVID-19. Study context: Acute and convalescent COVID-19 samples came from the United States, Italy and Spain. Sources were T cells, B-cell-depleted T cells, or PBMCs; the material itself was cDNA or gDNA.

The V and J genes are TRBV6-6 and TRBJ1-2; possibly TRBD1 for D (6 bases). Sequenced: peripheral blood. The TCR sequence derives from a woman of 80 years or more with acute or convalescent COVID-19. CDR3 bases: TGTGCCAGCAGTTACGGGCAGGGGAGGGACTATGGCTACACCTTC. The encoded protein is CASSYGQGRDYGYTF.